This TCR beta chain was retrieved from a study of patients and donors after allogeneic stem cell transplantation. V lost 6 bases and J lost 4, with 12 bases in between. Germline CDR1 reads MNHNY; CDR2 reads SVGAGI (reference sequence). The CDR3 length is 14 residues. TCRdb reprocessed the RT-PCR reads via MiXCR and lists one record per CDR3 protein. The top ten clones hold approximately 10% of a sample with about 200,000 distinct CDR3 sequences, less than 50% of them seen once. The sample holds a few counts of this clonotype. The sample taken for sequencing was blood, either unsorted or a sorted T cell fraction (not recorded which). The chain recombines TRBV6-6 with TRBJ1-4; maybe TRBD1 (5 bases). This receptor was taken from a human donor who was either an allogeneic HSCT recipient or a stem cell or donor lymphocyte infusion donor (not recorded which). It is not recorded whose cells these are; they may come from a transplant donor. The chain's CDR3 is CASSAGTVNEKLFF. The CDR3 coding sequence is TGTGCCAGCAGCGCCGGGACGGTTAATGAAAAACTGTTTTTT.